The 27 T cell receptor beta chains in this list originate from one sample, sequenced in a study of blood T cell repertoires in COVID-19. Method: immunoSEQ multiplex PCR; TCRdb's copy keeps in-frame clones and lacks some. The repertoire holds about 250,000 clones, with approximately 82% as singletons. Source material: peripheral blood. Every receptor here comes from a middle-aged man with active or convalescent COVID-19.

The CDR3 DNA reads as TGTGCCAGCAGCCCGGGACAGGGGGCCTCCATGAACACTGAAGCTTTCTTT. Its translation is CASSPGQGASMNTEAFF. The chain is built from TRBV6-4 and TRBJ1-1; 12 positions match TRBD1. This CDR3 has 17 amino acids. Trimming cost V 6 bases and J 0 bases; bases outside gene matches: 8. CDR1 is MRHNA and CDR2 is SNTAGT in the germline V gene.

The chain recombines TRBV10-3 with TRBJ2-5; TRBD1 matches 7 bases. With V trimmed by 6 bases and J by 2 bases, 0 bases remained unmatched. The CDR3 is 12 residues long. Germline CDR1 reads ENHRY; CDR2 reads SYGVKD. The CDR3 sequence: CAIRGQQETQYF. The CDR3 coding sequence is TGTGCCATCAGGGGACAGCAAGAGACCCAGTACTTC.

The V call is TRBV2, the J call TRBJ2-2; D is possibly TRBD1 (5 bases). Germline CDR1 is SNHLY and CDR2 is FYNNEI. Trimming pared 1 base from V and 9 bases from J, leaving 9 bases between. This CDR3 spans 13 amino acids. Here the CDR3 reads CASSEVQGWELFF. In DNA form, the CDR3 reads TGTGCCAGCAGTGAAGTTCAGGGATGGGAGCTGTTTTTT.

The chain carries TRBV7-8 and TRBJ1-1; D gene uncertain. Trimming left V 1 base short and J 10 bases short, with 22 bases between. The CDR3 consists of 16 residues. CDR1 SGHVS and CDR2 FQNEAQ come from the germline V gene. CDR3 nucleotides: TGTGCCAGCAGCTTAGTTGTGACGACGCCCCTGCGGGGAGCTTTCTTT. Translated, it gives CASSLVVTTPLRGAFF.

For the CDR3, the DNA is TGTGCCAGCAGCTTACTATCGGCCAGACTAATCACAGATACGCAGTATTTT. This translates into CASSLLSARLITDTQYF. V usage is TRBV7-2 and J usage is TRBJ2-3; possibly TRBD2 for D (5 bases). There are 17 residues in the CDR3. The germline gives CDR1 SGHTA, CDR2 FQGNSA. The V and J ends lost 2 bases and 2 bases respectively, with 17 bases between them.

The chain employs TRBV6-5 and TRBJ2-7, with TRBD1 matching over 8 bases. J lost 5 bases, V lost 6 bases, and 9 bases had no gene match. This CDR3 comprises 14 residues. The germline CDR1 and CDR2 sequences are MNHEY and SVGAGI. The CDR3 sequence is CASREPGQADEQYF. The CDR3 DNA follows: TGTGCCAGCAGAGAGCCGGGACAGGCTGACGAGCAGTACTTC.

The CDR3: CASSQEVERSNEQFF. The CDR3 DNA follows: TGCGCCAGCAGCCAAGAAGTGGAGCGGAGCAATGAGCAGTTCTTC. This rearrangement joins TRBV4-3 to TRBJ2-1; perhaps TRBD2 as D (5 bases). This CDR3 has 15 residues. Trimming took off 0 bases at V and 6 bases at J, with 12 bases between the two ends. In germline, CDR1 is LGHNA, CDR2 YSLEER.

The chain uses TRBV12-5 and TRBJ1-2; D remains unclear. The CDR3 sequence is 15 residues long. V was shortened by 2 bases and J by 1 base, with 11 bases between the two germline ends. CDR1 is LGHNT, CDR2 FRNRAP, per germline. CDR3 in amino acids: CASGLSAGGNYGYTF. CDR3 DNA sequence: TGTGCTAGTGGTTTGTCTGCTGGCGGTAACTATGGCTACACCTTC.

The chain has TRBV7-8 and TRBJ2-3; 7 positions agree with TRBD2. CDR1 SGHVS and CDR2 FQNEAQ come from the germline V gene. The J segment lost 0 bases and the V segment lost 2 bases, leaving 14 bases of the junction unmatched. The CDR3 sequence is 19 residues long. The DNA of the CDR3 is TGTGCCAGCAGCTTACCACCCCCGGGGGGACTTTCTAGCACAGATACGCAGTATTTT. Protein sequence: CASSLPPPGGLSSTDTQYF.

V and J are TRBV19 and TRBJ2-6, with D unresolved. Trimming left V 4 bases short and J 1 base short, with 11 bases between. Germline V gives CDR1 LNHDA, CDR2 SQIVND (reference sequence). This CDR3 region has 16 residues. This CDR3 reads CASSTLHRSGANVLTF. The DNA of the CDR3 is TGTGCCAGTAGTACTCTTCACAGATCTGGGGCCAACGTCCTGACTTTC.

This rearrangement joins TRBV2 to TRBJ1-6; weak D call: TRBD1 (6 bases). The V gene's germline CDR1 is SNHLY and CDR2 FYNNEI. The length of the CDR3 is 15 residues. The ends were cut back, 6 bases at V and 6 bases at J, with 15 bases in the middle. The CDR3 DNA sequence: TGTGCCAGCAGAAGACAGGCCCCCTTTAATTCACCCCTCCACTTT. Protein sequence: CASRRQAPFNSPLHF. Full variable domain (rest looked up from reference TRBV2 and TRBJ1-6): EPEVTQTPSHQVTQMGQEVILRCVPISNHLYFYWYRQILGQKVEFLVSFYNNEISEKSEIFDDQFSVERPDGSNFTLKIRSTKLEDSAMYFCASRRQAPFNSPLHFGNGTRLTVT.

This chain connects TRBV24-1 to TRBJ1-3; D not resolved. Per germline, CDR1 KGHDR and CDR2 SFDVKD. The CDR3 sequence is 14 residues long. V dropped 2 bases and J dropped 0 bases, with 4 bases sitting between them. As DNA, the CDR3 is TGTGCCACCAGTGATTCCAGCTCTGGAAACACCATATATTTT. It translates to CATSDSSSGNTIYF.

The chain has TRBV27 and TRBJ2-7; D unclear. The CDR3 has 14 amino acids. The germline gives CDR1 MNHEY, CDR2 SMNVEV (reference sequence). The germline V and J ends were trimmed by 5 bases and 0 bases, with 11 bases remaining between them. This chain's CDR3 is CASSPSEISYEQYF. CDR3 DNA: TGTGCCAGCAGTCCCTCCGAGATCTCCTACGAGCAGTACTTC.

The J gene is TRBJ2-5, the V gene TRBV30; 9 bases map to TRBD1. V was pared by 3 bases and J by 4 bases, with 6 bases of the junction left unmatched. CDR1 and CDR2 from the germline V gene are GTSNPN and SVGIG (reference sequence). The CDR3 runs to 14 residues. The CDR3 DNA reads TGTGCCTGGAGGCGTACAGGGGGCGGAGAGACCCAGTACTTC. Its translation is CAWRRTGGGETQYF.

The chain has TRBV19 and TRBJ1-1; D possibly corresponds to TRBD1 (6 bases). V was shortened by 10 bases and J by 2 bases, with 17 bases between the two germline ends. The CDR3 is made up of 14 amino acids. Per the germline V gene, CDR1 is LNHDA and CDR2 is SQIVND (reference sequence). The chain's CDR3 is CATQLGQTNTEAFF. DNA for the CDR3: TGTGCCACCCAACTCGGACAGACCAACACTGAAGCTTTCTTT.

This chain connects TRBV10-3 to TRBJ1-2; D gene unclear. Trimming left V 3 bases short and J 1 base short, with 15 bases between. CDR3 length: 16 amino acids. Germline V gives CDR1 ENHRY, CDR2 SYGVKD. The CDR3 DNA follows: TGTGCCATCAGTGATAGTAGCGGCAGAGATAACTATGGCTACACCTTC. Encoded protein: CAISDSSGRDNYGYTF.

The V and J genes are TRBV5-1 and TRBJ1-1, with a tentative D call TRBD1 (5 bases). Deletions cut 3 bases from V and 4 bases from J, with 10 bases between. Germline loops: CDR1 SGHRS, CDR2 YFSETQ. The CDR3 has 13 residues. CDR3 sequence reads: CASSSGGATEAFF. In DNA form, the CDR3 reads TGCGCCAGCAGCTCCGGGGGAGCCACTGAAGCTTTCTTT.

This clone was counted between two and nine times. The genes are TRBV7-9 and TRBJ1-4, with D perhaps matching TRBD1 (6 bases). This CDR3 is built from 16 residues. V lost 3 bases and J 5 bases, leaving 16 bases between the germline ends. Per germline, CDR1 SEHNR and CDR2 FQNEAQ (reference sequence). The CDR3 DNA is TGTGCCAGCAGCTTCATCCTGGAAGGACAGAATGAAAAACTGTTTTTT. It specifies CASSFILEGQNEKLFF.

This clone has more than one count but fewer than ten. The chain has TRBV5-5 and TRBJ1-3; 9 nucleotides line up with TRBD1. CDR1 and CDR2 from the germline V gene are SGHKS and YYEKEE (reference sequence). V dropped 4 bases and J dropped 0; count of bases not matched to a gene: 8. The CDR3 has 17 residues. CDR3 in amino acids: CASSLGQGLTSGNTIYF. The CDR3 DNA reads as TGTGCCAGCAGCCTAGGACAGGGGCTAACCTCTGGAAACACCATATATTTT.

V and J are TRBV9 and TRBJ2-5; possibly TRBD1 for D (5 bases). Trimming stripped 4 bases from V and 2 bases from J, with 9 bases between. This CDR3 has 13 residues. From germline, CDR1 is SGDLS and CDR2 YYNGEE. Written as DNA, the CDR3 is TGTGCCAGCAGCCCGAGACAGCAAGAGACCCAGTACTTC. This translates into CASSPRQQETQYF.

The gene calls are TRBV7-9 and TRBJ1-5; no reliable D call. V gave up 1 base and J gave up 4 bases, with 11 bases separating them. CDR1 and CDR2 from the germline V gene are SEHNR and FQNEAQ (reference sequence). The CDR3 is made up of 15 amino acids. The CDR3 DNA sequence: TGTGCCAGCAGCTTAGGAGCGTATACAAATCAGCCCCAGCATTTT. It is translated as CASSLGAYTNQPQHF.

The chain recombines TRBV19 with TRBJ1-1; TRBD1 might be the D (5 bases). This CDR3 spans 13 amino acids. V gave up 8 bases and J gave up 4 bases, with 14 bases separating them. The germline CDR1 and CDR2 sequences are LNHDA and SQIVND (reference sequence). This chain's CDR3 is CASLFAGGTEAFF. The CDR3 DNA follows: TGTGCCAGTCTTTTCGCCGGGGGCACTGAAGCTTTCTTT.

This clone was observed a handful of times. This chain links TRBV7-9 with TRBJ2-6; the D gene is possibly TRBD1 (5 bases). V lost 1 base, J lost 4 bases, and 11 bases lay in between. The germline gives CDR1 SEHNR, CDR2 FQNEAQ (reference sequence). CDR3 length: 16 amino acids. The CDR3 nucleotides are TGTGCCAGCAGCTTAGGGTTGGGGCCCGGGGCCAACGTCCTGACTTTC. It yields the protein CASSLGLGPGANVLTF.

This clone has a handful of counts. The rearrangement joins TRBV4-3 to TRBJ1-4; TRBD1 matches 8 bases. Per germline, CDR1 LGHNA and CDR2 YSLEER. Unmatched junction bases numbered 6, after V lost 1 base and J lost 8 bases. This CDR3 spans 15 amino acids. The CDR3 reads CASSQGTGNGEKLFF. CDR3 coding DNA: TGCGCCAGCAGCCAAGGGACAGGGAACGGCGAAAAACTGTTTTTT.

The rearrangement uses TRBV4-2 and TRBJ1-2, with unresolved D. Trimming removed 1 base from V and 4 bases from J, with 13 bases in between. This CDR3 is built from 15 residues. Per the germline V gene, CDR1 is LGHNA and CDR2 is YNFKEQ. CDR3: CASSQGGGSVYGYTF. CDR3 DNA: TGTGCCAGCAGCCAAGGTGGAGGATCGGTCTATGGCTACACCTTC.

The V gene is TRBV4-3, the J gene TRBJ1-2; the D gene is possibly TRBD1 (5 bases). The germline CDR1 and CDR2 sequences are LGHNA and YSLEER. The CDR3 is 14 residues long. Trimming removed 0 bases from V and 6 bases from J, with 11 bases in between. The CDR3 sequence: CASSQESGLNGYTF. CDR3 in DNA: TGCGCCAGCAGCCAAGAATCAGGGTTGAATGGCTACACCTTC.

The rearrangement uses TRBV4-1 and TRBJ2-7; D remains unclear. Trimming cost V 0 bases and J 3 bases, with 9 bases left between them. Germline V gene lookup returns CDR1 MGHRA and CDR2 YSYEKL. The CDR3 has 14 amino acids. CDR3 protein: CASSQEMASYEQYF. The CDR3 coding sequence is TGCGCCAGCAGCCAAGAAATGGCTAGCTACGAGCAGTACTTC.